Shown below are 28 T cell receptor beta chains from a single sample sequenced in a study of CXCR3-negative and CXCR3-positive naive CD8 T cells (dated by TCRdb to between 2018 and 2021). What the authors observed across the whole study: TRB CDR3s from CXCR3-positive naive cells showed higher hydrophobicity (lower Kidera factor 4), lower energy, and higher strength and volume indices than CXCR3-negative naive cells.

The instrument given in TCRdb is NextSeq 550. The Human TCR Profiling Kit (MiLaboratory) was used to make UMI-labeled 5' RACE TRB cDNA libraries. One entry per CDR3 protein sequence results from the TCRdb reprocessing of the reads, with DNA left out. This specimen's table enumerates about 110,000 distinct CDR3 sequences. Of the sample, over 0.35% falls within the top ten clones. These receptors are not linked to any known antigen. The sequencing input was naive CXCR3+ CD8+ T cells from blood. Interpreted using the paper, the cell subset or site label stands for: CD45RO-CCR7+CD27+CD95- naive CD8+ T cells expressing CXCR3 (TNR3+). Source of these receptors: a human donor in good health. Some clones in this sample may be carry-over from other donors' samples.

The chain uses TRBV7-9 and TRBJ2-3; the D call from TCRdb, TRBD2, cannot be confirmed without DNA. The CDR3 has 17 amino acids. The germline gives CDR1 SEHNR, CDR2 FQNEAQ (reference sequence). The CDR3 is CASRFPGLAGPTDTQYF.

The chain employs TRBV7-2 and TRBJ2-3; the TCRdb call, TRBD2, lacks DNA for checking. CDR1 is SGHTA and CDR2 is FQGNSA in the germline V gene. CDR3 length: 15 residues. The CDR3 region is CASSSTYPPPIGQYF. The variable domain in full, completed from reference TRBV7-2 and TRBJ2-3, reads GAGVSQSPSNKVTEKGKDVELRCDPISGHTALYWYRQSLGQGLEFLIYFQGNSAPDKSGLPSDRFSAERTGGSVSTLTIQRTQQEDSAVYLCASSSTYPPPIGQYFGPGTRLTVL.

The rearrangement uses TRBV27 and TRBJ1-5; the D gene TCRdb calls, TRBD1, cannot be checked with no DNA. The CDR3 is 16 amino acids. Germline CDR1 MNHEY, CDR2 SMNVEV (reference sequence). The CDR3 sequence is CASSQGQGSLGQPQHF.

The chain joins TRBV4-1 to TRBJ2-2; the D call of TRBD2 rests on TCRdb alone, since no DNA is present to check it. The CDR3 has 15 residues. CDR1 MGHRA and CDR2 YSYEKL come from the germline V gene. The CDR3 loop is CASSQGWLDGGELFF.

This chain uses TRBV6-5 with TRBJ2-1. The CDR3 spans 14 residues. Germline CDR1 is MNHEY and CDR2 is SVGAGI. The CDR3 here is CASTYSTYYNEQFF.

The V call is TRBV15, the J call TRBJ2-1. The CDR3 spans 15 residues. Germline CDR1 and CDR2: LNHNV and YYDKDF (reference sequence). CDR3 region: CATSPRWGKGNEQFF.

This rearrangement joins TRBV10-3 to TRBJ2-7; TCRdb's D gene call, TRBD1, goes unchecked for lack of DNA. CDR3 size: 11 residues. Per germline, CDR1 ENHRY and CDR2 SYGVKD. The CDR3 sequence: CAITQGAEQYF.

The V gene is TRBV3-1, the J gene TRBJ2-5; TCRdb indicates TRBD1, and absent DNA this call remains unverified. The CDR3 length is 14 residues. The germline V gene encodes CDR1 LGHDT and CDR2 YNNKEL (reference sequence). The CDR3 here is CASSQDDRVETQYF.

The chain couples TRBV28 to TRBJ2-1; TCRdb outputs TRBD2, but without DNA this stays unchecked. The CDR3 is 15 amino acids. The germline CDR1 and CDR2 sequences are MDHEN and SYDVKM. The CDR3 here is CASSRDSSSYNEQFF.

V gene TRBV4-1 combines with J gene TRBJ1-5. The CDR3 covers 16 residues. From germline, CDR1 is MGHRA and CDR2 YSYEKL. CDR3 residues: CASSQGGNPSIQPQHF.

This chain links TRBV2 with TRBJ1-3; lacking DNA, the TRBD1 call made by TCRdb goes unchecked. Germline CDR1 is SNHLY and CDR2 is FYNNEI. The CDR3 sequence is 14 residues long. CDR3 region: CASSVSGTGNTIYF.

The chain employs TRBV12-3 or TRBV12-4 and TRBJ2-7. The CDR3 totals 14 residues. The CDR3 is CASSSSGPAYEQYF.

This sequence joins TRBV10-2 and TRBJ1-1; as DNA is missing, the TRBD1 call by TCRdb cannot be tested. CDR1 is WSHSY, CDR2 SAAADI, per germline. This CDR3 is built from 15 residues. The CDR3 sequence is CASSKGTEMYTEAFF.

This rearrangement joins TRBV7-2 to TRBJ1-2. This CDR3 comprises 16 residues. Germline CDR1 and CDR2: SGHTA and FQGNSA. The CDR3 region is CASSLGLGGVGYGYTF. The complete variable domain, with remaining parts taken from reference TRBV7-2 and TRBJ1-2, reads GAGVSQSPSNKVTEKGKDVELRCDPISGHTALYWYRQSLGQGLEFLIYFQGNSAPDKSGLPSDRFSAERTGGSVSTLTIQRTQQEDSAVYLCASSLGLGGVGYGYTFGSGTRLTVV.

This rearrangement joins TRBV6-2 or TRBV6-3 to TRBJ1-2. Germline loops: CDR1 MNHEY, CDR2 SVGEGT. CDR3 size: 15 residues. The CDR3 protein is CASSLGRNVNYGYTF.

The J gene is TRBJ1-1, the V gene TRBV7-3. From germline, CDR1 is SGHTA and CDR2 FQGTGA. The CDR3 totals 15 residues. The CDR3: CASSVDGGRNTEAFF.

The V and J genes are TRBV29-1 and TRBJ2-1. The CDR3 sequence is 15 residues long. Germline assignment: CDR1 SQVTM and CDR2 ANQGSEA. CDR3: CSVEDIQAAYNEQFF.

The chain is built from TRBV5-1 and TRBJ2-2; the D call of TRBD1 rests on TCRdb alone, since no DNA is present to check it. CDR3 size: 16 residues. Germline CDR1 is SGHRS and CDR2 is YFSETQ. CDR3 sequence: CASSPPDRGNTGELFF.

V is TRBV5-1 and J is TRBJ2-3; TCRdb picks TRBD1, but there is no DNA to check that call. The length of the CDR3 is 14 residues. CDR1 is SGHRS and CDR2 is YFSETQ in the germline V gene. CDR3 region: CASSSSGPLDTQYF.

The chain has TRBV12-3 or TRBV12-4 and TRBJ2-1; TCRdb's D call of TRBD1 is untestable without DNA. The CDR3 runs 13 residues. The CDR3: CASSAGQYNEQFF.

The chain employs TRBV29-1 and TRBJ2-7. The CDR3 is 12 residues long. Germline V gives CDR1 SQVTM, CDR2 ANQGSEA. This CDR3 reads CSVEHLSGQQYF.

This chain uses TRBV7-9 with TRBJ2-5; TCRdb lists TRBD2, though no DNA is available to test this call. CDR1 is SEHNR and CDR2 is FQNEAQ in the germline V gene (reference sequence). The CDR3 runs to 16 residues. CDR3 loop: CASSLGVSDLQETQYF. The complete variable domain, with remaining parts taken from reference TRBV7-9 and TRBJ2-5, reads DTGVSQNPRHKITKRGQNVTFRCDPISEHNRLYWYRQTLGQGPEFLTYFQNEAQLEKSRLLSDRFSAERPKGSFSTLEIQRTEQGDSAMYLCASSLGVSDLQETQYFGPGTRLLVL.

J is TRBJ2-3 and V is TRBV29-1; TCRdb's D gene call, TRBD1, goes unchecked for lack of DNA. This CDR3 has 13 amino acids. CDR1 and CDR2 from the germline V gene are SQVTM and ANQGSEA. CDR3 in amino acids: CSVVRGDTDTQYF.

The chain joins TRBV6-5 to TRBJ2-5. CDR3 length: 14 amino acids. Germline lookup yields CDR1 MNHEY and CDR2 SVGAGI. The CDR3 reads CASSYLKEGETQYF.

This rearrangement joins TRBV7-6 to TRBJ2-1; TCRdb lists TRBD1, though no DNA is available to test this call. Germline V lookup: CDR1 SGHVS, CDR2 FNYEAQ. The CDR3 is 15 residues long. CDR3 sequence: CASSYNAGGSNEQFF. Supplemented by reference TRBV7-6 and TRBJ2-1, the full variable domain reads GAGVSQSPRYKVTKRGQDVALRCDPISGHVSLYWYRQALGQGPEFLTYFNYEAQQDKSGLPNDRFSAERPEGSISTLTIQRTEQRDSAMYRCASSYNAGGSNEQFFGPGTRLTVL.

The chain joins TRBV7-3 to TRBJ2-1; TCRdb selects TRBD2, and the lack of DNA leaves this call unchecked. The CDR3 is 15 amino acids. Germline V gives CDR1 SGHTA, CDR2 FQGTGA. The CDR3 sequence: CASSPSWQSYNEQFF.

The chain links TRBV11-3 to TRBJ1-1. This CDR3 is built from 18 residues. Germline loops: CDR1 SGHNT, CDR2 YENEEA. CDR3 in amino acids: CASSSLPGGGPMNTEAFF. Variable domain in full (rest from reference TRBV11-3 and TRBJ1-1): EAGVVQSPRYKIIEKKQPVAFWCNPISGHNTLYWYLQNLGQGPELLIRYENEEAVDDSQLPKDRFSAERLKGVDSTLKIQPAELGDSAVYLCASSSLPGGGPMNTEAFFGQGTRLTVV.

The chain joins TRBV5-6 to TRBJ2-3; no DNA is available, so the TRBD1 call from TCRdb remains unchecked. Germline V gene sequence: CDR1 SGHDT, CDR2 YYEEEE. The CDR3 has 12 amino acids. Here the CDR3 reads CASSFGTGSRYF.